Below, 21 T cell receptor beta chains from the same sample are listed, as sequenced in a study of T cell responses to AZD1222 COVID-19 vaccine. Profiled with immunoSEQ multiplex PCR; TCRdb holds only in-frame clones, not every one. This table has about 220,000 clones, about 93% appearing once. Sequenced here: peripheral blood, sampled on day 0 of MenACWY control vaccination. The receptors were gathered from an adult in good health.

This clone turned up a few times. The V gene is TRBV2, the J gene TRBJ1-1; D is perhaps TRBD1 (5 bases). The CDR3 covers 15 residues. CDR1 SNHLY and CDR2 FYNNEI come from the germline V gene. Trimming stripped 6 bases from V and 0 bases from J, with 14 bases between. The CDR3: CASRALGAMNTEAFF. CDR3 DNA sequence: TGTGCCAGCAGGGCTTTAGGGGCGATGAACACTGAAGCTTTCTTT.

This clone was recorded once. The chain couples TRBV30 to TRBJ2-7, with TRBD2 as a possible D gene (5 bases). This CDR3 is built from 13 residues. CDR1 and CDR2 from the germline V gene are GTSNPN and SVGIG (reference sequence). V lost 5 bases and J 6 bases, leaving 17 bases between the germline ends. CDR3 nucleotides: TGTGCCTGGGCTAACGGGGTGGTTCCCGAGCAGTACTTC. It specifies CAWANGVVPEQYF.

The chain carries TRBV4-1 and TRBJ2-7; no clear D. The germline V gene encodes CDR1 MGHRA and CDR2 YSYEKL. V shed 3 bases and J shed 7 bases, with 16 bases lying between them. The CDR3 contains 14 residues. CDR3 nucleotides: TGCGCCAGCAGCCAGGTGGGGTTCTTGGGTGAGCAGTACTTC. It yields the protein CASSQVGFLGEQYF.

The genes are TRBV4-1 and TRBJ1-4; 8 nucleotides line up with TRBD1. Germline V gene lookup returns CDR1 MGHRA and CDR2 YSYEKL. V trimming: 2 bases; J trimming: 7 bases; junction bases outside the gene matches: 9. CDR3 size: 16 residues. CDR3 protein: CASSQSLGQGSEKLFF. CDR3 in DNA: TGCGCCAGCAGCCAATCTCTCGGACAGGGAAGTGAAAAACTGTTTTTT.

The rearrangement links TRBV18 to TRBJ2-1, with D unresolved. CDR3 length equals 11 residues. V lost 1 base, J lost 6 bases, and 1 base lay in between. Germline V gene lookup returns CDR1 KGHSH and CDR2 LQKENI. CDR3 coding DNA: TGTGCCAGCTCACCACTCAATGAGCAGTTCTTC. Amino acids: CASSPLNEQFF. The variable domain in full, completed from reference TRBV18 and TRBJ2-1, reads NAGVMQNPRHLVRRRGQEARLRCSPMKGHSHVYWYRQLPEEGLKFMVYLQKENIIDESGMPKERFSAEFPKEGPSILRIQQVVRGDSAAYFCASSPLNEQFFGPGTRLTVL.

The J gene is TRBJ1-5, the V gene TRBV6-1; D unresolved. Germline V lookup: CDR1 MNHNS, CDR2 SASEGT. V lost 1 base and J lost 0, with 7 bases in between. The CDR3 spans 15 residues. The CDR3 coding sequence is TGTGCCAGCAGTGAAGTCCCCAATAGCAATCAGCCCCAGCATTTT. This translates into CASSEVPNSNQPQHF.

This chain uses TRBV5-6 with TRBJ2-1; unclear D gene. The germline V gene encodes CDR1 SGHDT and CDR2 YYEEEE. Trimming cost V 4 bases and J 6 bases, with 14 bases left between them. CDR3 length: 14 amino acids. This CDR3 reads CASSRPGPGNEQFF. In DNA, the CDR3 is TGTGCCAGCAGCCGACCGGGTCCCGGCAATGAGCAGTTCTTC.

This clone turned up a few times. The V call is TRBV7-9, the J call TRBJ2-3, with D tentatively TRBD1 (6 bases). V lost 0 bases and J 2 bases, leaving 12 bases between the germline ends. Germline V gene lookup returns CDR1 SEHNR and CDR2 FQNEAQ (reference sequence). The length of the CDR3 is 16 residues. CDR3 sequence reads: CASSLATGIITDTQYF. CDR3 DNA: TGTGCCAGCAGCTTAGCAACAGGGATTATCACAGATACGCAGTATTTT.

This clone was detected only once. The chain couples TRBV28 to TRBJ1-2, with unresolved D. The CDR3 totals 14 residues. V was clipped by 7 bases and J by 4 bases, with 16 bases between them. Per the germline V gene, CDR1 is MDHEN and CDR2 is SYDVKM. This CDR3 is CASIGSRRIYGYTF. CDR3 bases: TGTGCCAGCATTGGGAGCAGGAGGATCTATGGCTACACCTTC.

CDR3 DNA sequence: TGTGCCAGCAGCCAAACAGGGGGGGTCCGAGAGACCCAGTACTTC. Protein product: CASSQTGGVRETQYF. The V gene is TRBV4-2, the J gene TRBJ2-5, with D perhaps TRBD1 (8 bases). Germline CDR1 and CDR2: LGHNA and YNFKEQ. Trimming pared 2 bases from V and 4 bases from J, leaving 14 bases between. This CDR3 has 15 amino acids.

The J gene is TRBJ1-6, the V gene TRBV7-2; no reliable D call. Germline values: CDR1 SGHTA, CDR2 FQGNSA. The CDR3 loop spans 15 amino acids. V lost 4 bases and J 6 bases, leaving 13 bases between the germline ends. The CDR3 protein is CASSSVIGTNSPLHF. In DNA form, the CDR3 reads TGTGCCAGCAGCTCAGTGATTGGTACTAATTCACCCCTCCACTTT.

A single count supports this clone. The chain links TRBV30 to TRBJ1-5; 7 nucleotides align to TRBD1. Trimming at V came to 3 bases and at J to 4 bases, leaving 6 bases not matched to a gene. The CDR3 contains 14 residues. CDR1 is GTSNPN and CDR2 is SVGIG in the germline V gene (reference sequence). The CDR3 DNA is TGTGCCTGGAGCCCAGGGGGGTTTAATCAGCCCCAGCATTTT. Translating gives CAWSPGGFNQPQHF.

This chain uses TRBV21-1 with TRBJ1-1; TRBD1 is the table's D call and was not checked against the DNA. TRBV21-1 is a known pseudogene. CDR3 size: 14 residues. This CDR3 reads CASSAQSMNTEAFF. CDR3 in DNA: TGTGCCAGCAGCGCACAGAGCATGAACACTGAAGCTTTCTTT.

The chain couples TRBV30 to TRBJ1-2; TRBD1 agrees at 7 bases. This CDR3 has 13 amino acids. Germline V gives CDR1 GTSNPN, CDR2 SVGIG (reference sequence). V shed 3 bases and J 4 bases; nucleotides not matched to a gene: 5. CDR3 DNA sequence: TGTGCCTGGAGCCCCGGGACAGCCTATGGCTACACCTTC. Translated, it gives CAWSPGTAYGYTF.

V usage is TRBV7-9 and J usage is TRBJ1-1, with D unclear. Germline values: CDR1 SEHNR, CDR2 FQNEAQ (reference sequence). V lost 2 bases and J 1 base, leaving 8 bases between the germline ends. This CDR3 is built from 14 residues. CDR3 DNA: TGTGCCAGCAGCTTAACATTTAAGAACACTGAAGCTTTCTTT. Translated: CASSLTFKNTEAFF.

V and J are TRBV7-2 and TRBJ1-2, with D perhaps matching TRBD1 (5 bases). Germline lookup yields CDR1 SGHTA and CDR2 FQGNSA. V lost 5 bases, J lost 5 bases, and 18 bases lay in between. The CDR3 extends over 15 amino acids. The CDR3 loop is CASSGRDAGPYGYTF. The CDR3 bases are TGTGCCAGCAGCGGCAGGGATGCGGGGCCGTATGGCTACACCTTC.

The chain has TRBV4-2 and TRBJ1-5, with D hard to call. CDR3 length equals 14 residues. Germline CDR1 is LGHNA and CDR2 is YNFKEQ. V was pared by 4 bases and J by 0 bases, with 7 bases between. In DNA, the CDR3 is TGTGCCAGCAGCCGGGAGATTAGCAATCAGCCCCAGCATTTT. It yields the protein CASSREISNQPQHF.

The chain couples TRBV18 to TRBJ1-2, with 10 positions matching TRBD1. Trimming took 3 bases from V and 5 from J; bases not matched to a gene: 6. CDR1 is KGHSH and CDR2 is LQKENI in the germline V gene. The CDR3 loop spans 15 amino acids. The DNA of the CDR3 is TGTGCCAGCTCACCCGGACAGGGGGGACTATATGGCTACACCTTC. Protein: CASSPGQGGLYGYTF.

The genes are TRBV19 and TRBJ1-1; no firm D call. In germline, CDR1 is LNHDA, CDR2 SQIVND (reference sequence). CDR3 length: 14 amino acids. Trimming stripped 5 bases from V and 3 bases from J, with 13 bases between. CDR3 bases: TGTGCCAGTAGTGGAGTGGCCGCCTACACTGAAGCTTTCTTT. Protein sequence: CASSGVAAYTEAFF.

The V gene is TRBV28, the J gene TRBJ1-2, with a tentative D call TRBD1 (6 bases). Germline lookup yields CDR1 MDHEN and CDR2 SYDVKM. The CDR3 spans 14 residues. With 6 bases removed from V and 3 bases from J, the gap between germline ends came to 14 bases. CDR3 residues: CASSAPGQYYGYTF. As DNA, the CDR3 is TGTGCCAGCAGCGCCCCCGGACAGTACTATGGCTACACCTTC.

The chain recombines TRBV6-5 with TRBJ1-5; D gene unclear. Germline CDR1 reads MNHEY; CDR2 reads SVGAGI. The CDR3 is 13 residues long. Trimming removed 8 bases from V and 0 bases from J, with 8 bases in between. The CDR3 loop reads CASGKVSNQPQHF. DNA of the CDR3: TGTGCCAGCGGCAAGGTTAGCAATCAGCCCCAGCATTTT.